Listed below are T cell receptor beta chains from one sample, sequenced in a study of blood T cell repertoires in COVID-19. The assay was immunoSEQ multiplex PCR, and TCRdb's table has in-frame clones only and misses some. The table includes 130,000 or so clones, approximately 86% detected once. What was sequenced was peripheral blood. The receptors were gathered from a woman in her forties or fifties who had recovered from COVID-19. CDR3s include the opening cysteine and the closing phenylalanine or tryptophan. The D gene is left open where the match is weak. Size tells how often a clone was seen (once, few, many) or the class of an expanded clone, and some rows leave it out.

abundance	d_gene	v_gene	j_gene	CDR3nt	CDR3aa
.	TRBD1	TRBV2	TRBJ1-1	TGTGCCAGCAGAAGGGACAGCTGGAACACTGAAGCTTTCTTT	CASRRDSWNTEAFF
.	.	TRBV19	TRBJ2-4	TGTGCCAGTAGTAGGGGAGACAGGCTAGACATTCAGTACTTC	CASSRGDRLDIQYF
once	.	TRBV5-4	TRBJ2-2	TGTGCCAGCAGGATCGGGGAAACGAACACCGGGGAGCTGTTTTTT	CASRIGETNTGELFF
.	TRBD1	TRBV20-1	TRBJ1-1	TGCAGTGCTAGGGCAGACAGGGGGGCTTTCTTT	CSARADRGAFF
.	.	TRBV6-1	TRBJ1-3	TGTGCCAGCAGTGAACAGGATGGAAACACCATATATTTT	CASSEQDGNTIYF
.	.	TRBV6-6	TRBJ1-4	TGTGCCAGCAGCCTCGGGAGGGGTAGTGAAAAACTGTTTTTT	CASSLGRGSEKLFF
.	TRBD2	TRBV6-1	TRBJ2-2	TGTGCCAGCAGTGGGTTAGCGGGGGGGCTTTCGGGCACCGGGGAGCTGTTTTTT	CASSGLAGGLSGTGELFF
once	TRBD1	TRBV11-2	TRBJ1-2	TGTGCCAGCAGCCCAAACCGGGACAGCTCGTATGGCTACACCTTC	CASSPNRDSSYGYTF
.	.	TRBV6-1	TRBJ1-6	TGTGCCAGCAGTGACCGGTCAGAAAGAGGACCCCTCCACTTT	CASSDRSERGPLHF
once	.	TRBV4-1	TRBJ1-1	TGCGCCAGCAGCCAAGATAGGGCCGGCGGGGGCACTGAAGCTTTCTTT	CASSQDRAGGGTEAFF
few	.	TRBV30	TRBJ1-6	TGTGCCTGGAGTCTTGGCAGTTTGAATTCACCCCTCCACTTT	CAWSLGSLNSPLHF
.	.	TRBV5-1	TRBJ2-7	TGCGCCAGCAGCTTTACTAGCCTGAACGCCTACGAGCAGTACTTC	CASSFTSLNAYEQYF
.	.	TRBV7-8	TRBJ2-7	TGTGCCAGCAGCCCGACAGGGGAGGGCGAGCAGTACTTC	CASSPTGEGEQYF
.	.	TRBV7-9	TRBJ1-2	TGTGCCAGCAGCTTAGAATGGTCCGGTAACTATGGCTACACCTTC	CASSLEWSGNYGYTF
.	.	TRBV4-1	TRBJ1-5	TGCGCCAGCAGCCCGGGGAGGGACCTAGATAGCAATCAGCCCCAGCATTTT	CASSPGRDLDSNQPQHF
.	.	TRBV6-5	TRBJ1-2	TGTGCCAGCAGAGACGGGGGGCTTGATGGCTACACCTTC	CASRDGGLDGYTF
.	.	TRBV29-1	TRBJ1-2	TGCAGCGTCCTAGACGACGGATACTACACCTTC	CSVLDDGYYTF
.	TRBD1	TRBV29-1	TRBJ1-1	TGCAGCGCCACCGGACAGGGTGAACTCTACGAGAAGGCTTTCTTT	CSATGQGELYEKAFF
.	.	TRBV7-8	TRBJ1-3	TGTGCCAGCAGCTTGTTAGGGGGATCTGGAAACACCATATATTTT	CASSLLGGSGNTIYF
.	.	TRBV14	TRBJ2-3	TGTGCCAGCAGCCAAGAATGGGCCGTTGATACGCAGTATTTT	CASSQEWAVDTQYF
.	.	TRBV11-3	TRBJ2-7	TGTGCCAGCAGCTTAGGGCTAGTTGGCGAGCAGTACTTC	CASSLGLVGEQYF
.	TRBD2	TRBV5-4	TRBJ2-7	TGTGCCAGCAGCACCGGGACTAGAGGTGACGAGCAGTACTTC	CASSTGTRGDEQYF
.	TRBD1	TRBV27	TRBJ2-7	TGTGCCAGCAGTTCCCGGGACAGGGGGACGACTAGCCAAGGCGAGCAGTACTTC	CASSSRDRGTTSQGEQYF